This T cell receptor (beta chain) was sequenced in a study of blood T cell repertoires in COVID-19. About the study: Acute and convalescent COVID-19 samples came from the United States, Italy and Spain. T cells, B-cell-depleted T cells, or PBMCs supplied cDNA or gDNA.

The ends lost 7 bases at V and 3 bases at J; junction bases unmatched: 13. The CDR3 sequence is 16 residues long. CDR1 and CDR2 (germline): SNHLY, FYNNEI. As originally analysed: How many nucleated cells were present was estimated from reference gene primer amplification. Produced via immunoSEQ multiplex PCR; TCRdb's table is partial and in-frame only. The V and J calls and clone size are taken from that table; D and trimming were inferred from the DNA. Among 95,000 or so clones listed, more than 80% were seen once. This clone has a handful of counts. The sequenced sample was peripheral blood. This chain links TRBV2 with TRBJ2-7; 9 bases match TRBD1. This clonotype originated in a human donor in a cohort sampled during active COVID-19. CDR3 DNA: TGTGCCAGCACCATTGCCCAGACGACAGGGGGCTACGAGCAGTACTTC. Amino acid sequence: CASTIAQTTGGYEQYF.